This TCR beta chain was recorded in a study of T cell clonotyping in hematopoietic cell transplantation. Study as a whole: Pretransplant recipient samples were taken after cytoreduction. Study conclusions and caveats: Broader posttransplant TCR repertoire diversity was predicted by graft donor and pretransplant recipient Inverse Simpson Index values. After transplant, recipient diversity fell while pathologically expanded clonotypes grew through day 180. No sorting was done, leaving CD4 and CD8 contributions mixed.

As for this clone: Its antigen remains unidentified.

V lost 5 bases and J lost 6, with 19 bases in between. The length of the CDR3 is 14 residues. Germline assignment: CDR1 SQVTM and CDR2 ANQGSEA. Using immunoSEQ multiplex PCR, the repertoire was profiled, and TCRdb retains in-frame clones only, with some absent. The sample has about 26,000 clones; 75% to 85% are singletons. This sample's time point: recipient sample about 28 days before transplant, after cytoreduction. V usage is TRBV29-1 and J usage is TRBJ1-1; D is unclear. Sequencing used peripheral blood mononuclear cells, obtained before stem cell transplant. The sequence derives from a woman aged 60-75 years with acute myeloid leukemia. Some clones in this sample may be carry-over from other donors' samples. CDR3 nucleotide sequence: TGCAGCGTTACGGCCTCGGGTGTTGTCTCTGAAGCTTTCTTT. Amino acids: CSVTASGVVSEAFF.